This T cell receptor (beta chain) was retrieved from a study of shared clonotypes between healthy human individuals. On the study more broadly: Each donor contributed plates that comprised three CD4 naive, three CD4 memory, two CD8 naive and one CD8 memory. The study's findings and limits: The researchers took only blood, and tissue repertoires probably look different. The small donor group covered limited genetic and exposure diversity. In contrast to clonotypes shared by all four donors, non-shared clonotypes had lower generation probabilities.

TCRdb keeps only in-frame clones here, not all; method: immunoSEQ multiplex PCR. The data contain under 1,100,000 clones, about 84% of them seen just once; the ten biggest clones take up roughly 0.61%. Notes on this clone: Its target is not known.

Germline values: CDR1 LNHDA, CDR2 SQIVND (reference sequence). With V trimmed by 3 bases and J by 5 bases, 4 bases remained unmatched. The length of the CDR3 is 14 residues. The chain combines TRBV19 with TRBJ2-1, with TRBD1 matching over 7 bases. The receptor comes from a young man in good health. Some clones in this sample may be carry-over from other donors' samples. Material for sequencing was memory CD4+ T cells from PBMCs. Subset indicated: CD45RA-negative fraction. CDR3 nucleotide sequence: TGTGCCAGTAGTATCCAAGGGGGCAACAATGAGCAGTTCTTC. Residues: CASSIQGGNNEQFF.